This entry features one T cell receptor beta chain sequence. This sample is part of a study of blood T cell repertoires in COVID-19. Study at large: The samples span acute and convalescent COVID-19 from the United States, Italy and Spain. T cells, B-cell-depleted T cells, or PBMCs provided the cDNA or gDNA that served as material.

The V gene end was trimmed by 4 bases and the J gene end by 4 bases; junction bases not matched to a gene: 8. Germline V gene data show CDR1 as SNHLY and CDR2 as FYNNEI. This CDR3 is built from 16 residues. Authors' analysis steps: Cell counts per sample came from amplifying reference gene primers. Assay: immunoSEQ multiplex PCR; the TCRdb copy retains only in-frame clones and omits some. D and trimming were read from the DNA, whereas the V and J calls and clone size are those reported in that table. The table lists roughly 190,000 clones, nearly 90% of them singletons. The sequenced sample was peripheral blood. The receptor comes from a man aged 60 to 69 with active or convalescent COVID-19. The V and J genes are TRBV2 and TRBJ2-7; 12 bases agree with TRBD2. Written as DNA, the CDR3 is TGTGCCAGCAGTGCTGGACTAGCGGGGAGCTATTACGAGCAGTACTTC. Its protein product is CASSAGLAGSYYEQYF.